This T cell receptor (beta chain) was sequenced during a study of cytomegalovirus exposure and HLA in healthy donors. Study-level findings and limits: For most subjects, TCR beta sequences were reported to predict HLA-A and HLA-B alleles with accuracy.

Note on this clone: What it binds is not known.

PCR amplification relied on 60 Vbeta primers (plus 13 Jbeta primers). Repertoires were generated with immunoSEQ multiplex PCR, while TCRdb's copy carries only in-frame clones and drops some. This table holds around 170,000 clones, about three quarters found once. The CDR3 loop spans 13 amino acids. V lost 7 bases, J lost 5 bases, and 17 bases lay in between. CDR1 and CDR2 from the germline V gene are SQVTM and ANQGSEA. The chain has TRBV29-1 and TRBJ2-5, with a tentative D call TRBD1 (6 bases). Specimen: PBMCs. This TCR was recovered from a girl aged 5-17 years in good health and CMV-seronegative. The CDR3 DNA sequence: TGCAGCGCCACATCGTACAGGGAGGAGACCCAGTACTTC. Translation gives CSATSYREETQYF.